A single T cell receptor beta chain is shown here with its context. Its antigen remains unidentified. With 5 bases clipped from V and 7 bases from J, the junction kept 5 bases outside the gene matches. Germline V gene lookup returns CDR1 SQVTM and CDR2 ANQGSEA. The CDR3 is made up of 13 amino acids. The sample originates from a study of cytomegalovirus exposure and HLA in healthy donors. Study results and limitations: After further analysis at a later stage, roughly 15,000 TCR beta sequences were associated with HLA alleles at 0.05 false discovery rate.

Primers: 60 Vbeta forward and 13 Jbeta reverse. Methods used by the authors: About 12 million of tens of millions of unique TCR beta chains were shared, per a later count. The method was immunoSEQ multiplex PCR; TCRdb's version includes in-frame clones alone and lacks a portion of them. V, J and clone size were drawn from that table, and D and trimming were deduced from the DNA. The sample gives roughly 150,000 clones, more than 65% of which show up once; about 5% is in the top ten. The receptor was derived from a man aged 25 to 45 in good health and CMV-seropositive. V usage is TRBV29-1 and J usage is TRBJ1-1, with 12 nucleotides matching TRBD1. The material sequenced was PBMCs. In nucleotides, the CDR3 is TGCAGCGTTCCGGGACAGGGGGCCCGTGAAGCTTTCTTT. This encodes CSVPGQGAREAFF.